Here is one T cell receptor (beta chain) with its context. As yet, its antigen is unknown. The record originates from a study of T cell responses to AZD1222 COVID-19 vaccine. Study-level points and caveats: Variant regions that are unmutated are reportedly the target of nearly half of spike-specific TCRs.

Sequencing was performed with immunoSEQ multiplex PCR; in TCRdb, only in-frame clones are kept and a portion is missing. Of 100,000 to 150,000 clones listed, approximately 88% are singletons. CDR3 length equals 17 residues. Germline-derived CDR1 and CDR2 are SNHLY and FYNNEI. Trimming at V came to 5 bases and at J to 2 bases, leaving 10 bases not matched to a gene. This chain joins TRBV2 and TRBJ2-2; 8 bases align to TRBD2. The TCR comes from an adult in good health. The input for sequencing was peripheral blood, taken on day 0 of AZD1222 vaccination. CDR3 DNA: TGTGCCAGCAGTAAACAAGGCGGGAGGACCAACACCGGGGAGCTGTTTTTT. Translated, it gives CASSKQGGRTNTGELFF. The full variable domain, rest sourced from reference TRBV2 and TRBJ2-2, is EPEVTQTPSHQVTQMGQEVILRCVPISNHLYFYWYRQILGQKVEFLVSFYNNEISEKSEIFDDQFSVERPDGSNFTLKIRSTKLEDSAMYFCASSKQGGRTNTGELFFGEGSRLTVL.